The 13 T cell receptor beta chains below all came from one sample that was sequenced in a study of regulatory T cells in long-lasting Graves disease. The time point: persistent/refractory GD, antithyroid drugs over 5 years with positive TRAb. The authors made the TCR library using RNA they extracted from PBMCs. HTBI primers from iRepertoire and Arm-PCR of CDR3 regions yielded the TCR beta libraries. MiXCR, run by TCRdb on the multiplex PCR reads, gives a single entry per CDR3 protein. The data hold 350,000 to 500,000 distinct CDR3 sequences, with roughly a fifth observed a single time. Source: peripheral blood mononuclear cells (PBMCs), taken when the disease was refractory, from a patient treated with antithyroid drugs. The receptors shown here come from a female donor with Graves disease.

Many counts were recorded for this clonotype. The rearrangement links TRBV13 to TRBJ2-7; 7 bases agree with TRBD2. J gave up 3 bases and V 5 bases, and 10 bases lay outside the gene matches. This CDR3 region has 15 residues. Germline CDR1 is PRHDT and CDR2 is FYEKMQ (reference sequence). DNA for the CDR3: TGTGCCAGCAGCGGAGCGGGAAGGGAAGACTACGAGCAGTACTTC. Protein: CASSGAGREDYEQYF.

This clonotype was counted many times. This sequence joins TRBV15 and TRBJ2-7; D is perhaps TRBD1 or TRBD2 (5 bases each). Trimming left V 5 bases short and J 3 bases short, with 17 bases between. Germline values: CDR1 LNHNV, CDR2 YYDKDF (reference sequence). The CDR3 is made up of 15 amino acids. The CDR3 bases are TGTGCCACCAGCCACGGGGACCGAAGGGTCTACGAGCAGTACTTC. It codes for CATSHGDRRVYEQYF.

The CDR3 sequence is CASSSTGKGDGEQFF. The CDR3 DNA reads TGTGCCAGCAGTTCTACAGGGAAAGGTGACGGTGAGCAGTTCTTC. This chain connects TRBV27 to TRBJ2-1; D perhaps matches TRBD1 (6 bases). This CDR3 has 15 amino acids. The germline V gene has CDR1 MNHEY and CDR2 SMNVEV (reference sequence). V lost 4 bases, J lost 9 bases, and 19 bases lay in between.

Remarks on this clonotype: A read error may explain this, as a much larger clone is one base away. The J gene is TRBJ2-5, the V gene TRBV12-3 or TRBV12-4; D perhaps matches TRBD2 (6 bases). The ends were cut back, 4 bases at V and 3 bases at J, with 18 bases in the middle. CDR3 length equals 16 residues. The CDR3 is CASSSLANWEEETQYF. CDR3 coding DNA: TGTGCCAGCAGTTCCCTAGCGAATTGGGAGGAAGAGACCCAGTACTTC.

This clonotype was seen ten or more times. V is TRBV20-1 and J is TRBJ1-5, with TRBD1 matching over 7 bases. CDR3 length equals 14 residues. J gave up 5 bases and V 5 bases, and 9 bases lay outside the gene matches. CDR1 and CDR2 (germline): DFQATT, SNEGSKA (reference sequence). CDR3 sequence (DNA): TGCAGTGCTTCAACAGGGGAAGGGTATCAGCCCCAGCATTTT. Residues: CSASTGEGYQPQHF.

A remark on this clonotype: Sequence at one end of the junction differs from germline and may be a read error. This rearrangement joins TRBV5-1 to TRBJ1-1; D ambiguous. Germline assignment: CDR1 SGHRS and CDR2 YFSETQ. The CDR3 covers 11 residues. The CDR3 spells CASMMNTDAFF. CDR3 DNA sequence: TGCGCCAGCATGATGAACACTGATGCTTTCTTT.

This clonotype was seen at least ten times. The chain couples TRBV19 to TRBJ2-7; 13 bases align to TRBD2. CDR1 LNHDA and CDR2 SQIVND come from the germline V gene (reference sequence). Losses at the gene ends were 7 bases for V and 5 bases for J; bases not matched to a gene: 11. The CDR3 spans 16 residues. CDR3 residues: CASIGRLAGGLDEQYF. The CDR3 nucleotides are TGTGCCAGTATCGGGAGACTAGCGGGGGGTTTGGACGAGCAGTACTTC.

This clonotype was counted many times. This chain uses TRBV15 with TRBJ2-2; 7 bases map to TRBD2. This CDR3 region has 17 residues. J was trimmed by 1 base and V by 7 bases; bases with no gene match: 12. Germline CDR1 reads LNHNV; CDR2 reads YYDKDF (reference sequence). CDR3 residues: CATKGLPHSLNTGELFF. The CDR3 DNA reads TGTGCCACCAAGGGACTACCCCACTCGTTGAACACCGGGGAGCTGTTTTTT.

The table lists this clonotype with many counts. The gene calls are TRBV20-1 and TRBJ2-5; the D is unclear. V gave up 0 bases and J gave up 5 bases, with 4 bases separating them. CDR3 size: 11 residues. The germline CDR1 and CDR2 sequences are DFQATT and SNEGSKA (reference sequence). CDR3 residues: CSARDGETQYF. The CDR3 DNA follows: TGCAGTGCTAGAGATGGGGAGACCCAGTACTTC.

In its sample, this clonotype was seen many times. V and J are TRBV30 and TRBJ2-4; no firm D call. The V end lost 0 bases, the J end lost 9 bases, and 12 bases lay between the germline ends. The CDR3 sequence is 13 residues long. Germline CDR1 is GTSNPN and CDR2 is SVGIG (reference sequence). CDR3 in DNA: TGTGCCTGGAGTGTCGGTTACCCGGGCATTCAGTACTTC. Protein: CAWSVGYPGIQYF. The whole variable domain, filled in from reference TRBV30 and TRBJ2-4, reads SQTIHQWPATLVQPVGSPLSLECTVEGTSNPNLYWYRQAAGRGLQLLFYSVGIGQISSEVPQNLSASRPQDRQFILSSKKLLLSDSGFYLCAWSVGYPGIQYFGAGTRLSVL.

The chain is built from TRBV30 and TRBJ2-2; possible D gene TRBD2, 7 bases. The CDR3 has 13 residues. V was cut by 5 bases and J by 6 bases, with 13 bases left in between. Germline values: CDR1 GTSNPN, CDR2 SVGIG (reference sequence). The CDR3 DNA sequence: TGTGCCTGGGAAGGGGGGGGCTCCGGGGAGCTGTTTTTT. As protein: CAWEGGGSGELFF. Supplemented by reference TRBV30 and TRBJ2-2, the full variable domain reads SQTIHQWPATLVQPVGSPLSLECTVEGTSNPNLYWYRQAAGRGLQLLFYSVGIGQISSEVPQNLSASRPQDRQFILSSKKLLLSDSGFYLCAWEGGGSGELFFGEGSRLTVL.

This clonotype came up many times. V and J are TRBV28 and TRBJ1-2; D is possibly TRBD1 (6 bases). Per germline, CDR1 MDHEN and CDR2 SYDVKM. The V and J ends lost 5 bases and 1 base respectively, with 11 bases between them. The CDR3 totals 14 residues. The CDR3 reads CASSRGTINYGYTF. In DNA, the CDR3 is TGTGCCAGCAGTAGGGGGACTATTAACTATGGCTACACCTTC.

CDR3: CSARESQETQYF. CDR3 DNA: TGCAGTGCTAGAGAGAGCCAAGAGACCCAGTACTTC. V usage is TRBV20-1 and J usage is TRBJ2-5; the D is unclear. Germline lookup yields CDR1 DFQATT and CDR2 SNEGSKA (reference sequence). Trimming cost V 0 bases and J 1 base, with 3 bases left between them. This CDR3 has 12 amino acids.